Shown below are 10 T cell receptor beta chains from a single sample sequenced in a study of T cell responses to AZD1222 COVID-19 vaccine. Clones were sequenced by immunoSEQ multiplex PCR, and TCRdb holds only the in-frame ones, with some missing. The table records roughly 99,000 clones, just over 90% of them present only once. The source was peripheral blood, collected 28 days after the second AZD1222 dose. These receptors all stem from an adult who received the AZD1222 COVID-19 vaccine.

This chain uses TRBV6-5 with TRBJ2-1; 9 bases align to TRBD2. The germline gives CDR1 MNHEY, CDR2 SVGAGI. This CDR3 has 13 amino acids. The J segment lost 8 bases and the V segment lost 7 bases, leaving 6 bases of the junction unmatched. The CDR3 bases are TGTGCCAGCACTGGACTAGCGCGGGATGAGCAGTTCTTC. Amino acids: CASTGLARDEQFF.

In DNA form, the CDR3 reads TGTGCCAGCAGTTTCAGGGACAGGGGAAATCAGCCCCAGCATTTT. It codes for CASSFRDRGNQPQHF. This chain connects TRBV2 to TRBJ1-5; 10 bases map to TRBD1. Germline trimming cut 5 bases from V and 4 bases from J; bases unmatched to any gene: 5. This CDR3 contains 15 residues. Germline V gene lookup returns CDR1 SNHLY and CDR2 FYNNEI. The full variable domain, rest sourced from reference TRBV2 and TRBJ1-5, is EPEVTQTPSHQVTQMGQEVILRCVPISNHLYFYWYRQILGQKVEFLVSFYNNEISEKSEIFDDQFSVERPDGSNFTLKIRSTKLEDSAMYFCASSFRDRGNQPQHFGDGTRLSIL.

This chain connects TRBV2 to TRBJ1-2, with TRBD1 matching over 8 bases. The length of the CDR3 is 14 residues. Germline V gene lookup returns CDR1 SNHLY and CDR2 FYNNEI. The ends lost 11 bases at V and 8 bases at J; junction bases unmatched: 16. The CDR3: CASISQTGARGYTF. Written as DNA, the CDR3 is TGTGCCTCGATTTCCCAGACAGGGGCTAGGGGCTACACCTTC.

This chain uses TRBV5-1 with TRBJ2-1; TRBD2 might be the D (5 bases). This CDR3 has 15 amino acids. Germline CDR1 is SGHRS and CDR2 is YFSETQ. With 2 bases removed from V and 3 bases from J, the gap between germline ends came to 12 bases. CDR3 sequence reads: CASSFPSGSYNEQFF. The CDR3 coding sequence is TGCGCCAGCAGCTTCCCTTCGGGGAGCTACAATGAGCAGTTCTTC. Full variable domain (missing parts from reference TRBV5-1 and TRBJ2-1): KAGVTQTPRYLIKTRGQQVTLSCSPISGHRSVSWYQQTPGQGLQFLFEYFSETQRNKGNFPGRFSGRQFSNSRSEMNVSTLELGDSALYLCASSFPSGSYNEQFFGPGTRLTVL.

This rearrangement joins TRBV27 to TRBJ1-1; 7 nucleotides agree with TRBD1. With 3 bases clipped from V and 3 bases from J, the junction kept 7 bases outside the gene matches. The CDR3 is 15 amino acids. Germline CDR1 is MNHEY and CDR2 is SMNVEV (reference sequence). CDR3 sequence (DNA): TGTGCCAGCAGTTTGAGACAGGGTATCGACACTGAAGCTTTCTTT. It codes for CASSLRQGIDTEAFF.

This chain connects TRBV4-3 to TRBJ2-3; D possibly corresponds to TRBD2 (6 bases). In germline, CDR1 is LGHNA, CDR2 YSLEER. The CDR3 covers 17 residues. Trimming removed 1 base at V and 4 bases at J, with 18 bases between. CDR3 nucleotide sequence: TGCGCCAGCAGCCAAGTTGTGACGGGAGTAGGCCCAGATACGCAGTATTTT. This sequence encodes CASSQVVTGVGPDTQYF.

The chain combines TRBV4-1 with TRBJ1-2; TRBD1 matches at 10 bases. The germline V gene encodes CDR1 MGHRA and CDR2 YSYEKL. This CDR3 spans 17 amino acids. The V and J ends lost 3 bases and 4 bases, in that order; junction bases with no gene match: 11. The CDR3 loop is CASSQDPGTGDPYGYTF. The DNA of the CDR3 is TGCGCCAGCAGCCAGGACCCCGGGACAGGGGACCCCTATGGCTACACCTTC.

Notes on this clone: The junction departs from the called germline gene at one end, perhaps through a read error. Other DNA variants within this sample encode the same CDR3. The V gene is TRBV6-6, the J gene TRBJ2-1, with 8 nucleotides matching TRBD2. CDR3 size: 14 residues. Germline lookup yields CDR1 MNHNY and CDR2 SVGAGI (reference sequence). The chain's CDR3 is CASSGGLEMSEQFF. The DNA of the CDR3 is TGTGCTAGCAGTGGGGGACTAGAAATGAGTGAGCAGTTCTTC.

CDR3 coding DNA: TGTGCCAGCAGTTACTCTGAGGGGACAGGGAATCAGCCCCAGCATTTT. Translating gives CASSYSEGTGNQPQHF. The chain links TRBV6-6 to TRBJ1-5; 9 bases are a match to TRBD1. CDR3 length: 16 residues. V lost 0 bases to trimming and J lost 4 bases; unmatched junction nucleotides: 4. The germline CDR1 and CDR2 sequences are MNHNY and SVGAGI (reference sequence).

The rearrangement joins TRBV28 to TRBJ1-1; the match to TRBD1 covers 7 bases. Germline-derived CDR1 and CDR2 are MDHEN and SYDVKM. The CDR3 has 16 amino acids. The V segment lost 5 bases and the J segment 0 bases; nucleotides outside the gene matches: 9. The CDR3: CASSMLGTDLNTEAFF. The CDR3 DNA reads TGTGCCAGCAGTATGCTGGGGACAGACTTGAACACTGAAGCTTTCTTT.